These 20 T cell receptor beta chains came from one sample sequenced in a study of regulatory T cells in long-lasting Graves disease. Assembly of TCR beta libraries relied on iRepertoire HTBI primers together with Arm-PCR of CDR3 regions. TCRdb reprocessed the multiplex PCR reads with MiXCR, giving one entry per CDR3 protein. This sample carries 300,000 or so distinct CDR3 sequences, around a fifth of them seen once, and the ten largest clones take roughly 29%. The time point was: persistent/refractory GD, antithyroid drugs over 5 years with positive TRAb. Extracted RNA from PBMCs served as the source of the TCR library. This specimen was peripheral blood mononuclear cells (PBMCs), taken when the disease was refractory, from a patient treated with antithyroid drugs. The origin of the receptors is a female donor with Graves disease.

The CDR3 loop is CSARIPAGRGNTEAFF. In DNA, the CDR3 is TGCAGTGCTAGGATCCCCGCAGGCCGTGGGAACACTGAAGCTTTCTTT. The chain carries TRBV20-1 and TRBJ1-1; D is unclear. V dropped 3 bases and J dropped 1 base, with 18 bases sitting between them. The CDR3 has 16 amino acids. Germline V gene data show CDR1 as DFQATT and CDR2 as SNEGSKA (reference sequence).

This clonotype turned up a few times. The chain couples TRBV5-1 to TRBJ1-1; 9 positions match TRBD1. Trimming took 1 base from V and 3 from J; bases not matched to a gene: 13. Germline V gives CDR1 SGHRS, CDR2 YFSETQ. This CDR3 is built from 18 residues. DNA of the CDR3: TGCGCCAGCAGCTTGACAGGGGGCCCTCCATCGTCGGACACTGAAGCTTTCTTT. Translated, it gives CASSLTGGPPSSDTEAFF.

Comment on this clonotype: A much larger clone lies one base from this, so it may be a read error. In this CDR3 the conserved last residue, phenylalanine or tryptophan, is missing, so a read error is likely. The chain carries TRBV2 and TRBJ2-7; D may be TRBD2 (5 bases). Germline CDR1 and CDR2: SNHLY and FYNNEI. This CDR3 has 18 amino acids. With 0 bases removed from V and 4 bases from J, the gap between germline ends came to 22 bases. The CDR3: CASSEALPGRGGGYEQYS. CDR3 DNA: TGTGCCAGCAGTGAAGCGCTTCCCGGCCGCGGAGGAGGATACGAGCAGTACTCC.

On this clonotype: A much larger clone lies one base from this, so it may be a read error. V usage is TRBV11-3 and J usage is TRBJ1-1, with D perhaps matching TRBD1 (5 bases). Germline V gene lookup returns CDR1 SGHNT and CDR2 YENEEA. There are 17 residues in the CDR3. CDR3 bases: TGTGCCAGCAGCTTAGACCTTAGAACGACAGCGAACACTGAAGTTTTCTTT. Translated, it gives CASSLDLRTTANTEVFF.

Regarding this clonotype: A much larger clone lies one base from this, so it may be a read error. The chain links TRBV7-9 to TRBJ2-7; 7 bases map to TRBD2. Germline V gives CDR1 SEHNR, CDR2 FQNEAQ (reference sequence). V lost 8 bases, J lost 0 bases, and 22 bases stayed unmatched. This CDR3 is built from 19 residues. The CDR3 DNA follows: TGTGCCAGCGGCCCGGAAGGGTGGGCGGGAGTGACTAGCTCCTACGAGCAGTACTTC. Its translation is CASGPEGWAGVTSSYEQYF.

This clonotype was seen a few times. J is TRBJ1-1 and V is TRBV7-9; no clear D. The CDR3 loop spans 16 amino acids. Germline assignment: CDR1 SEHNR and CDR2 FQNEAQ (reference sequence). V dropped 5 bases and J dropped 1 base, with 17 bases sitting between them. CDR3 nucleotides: TGTGCCAGCAGCCCGCGGCGGAGGGTGGGGAACACTGAAGCTTTCTTT. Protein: CASSPRRRVGNTEAFF.

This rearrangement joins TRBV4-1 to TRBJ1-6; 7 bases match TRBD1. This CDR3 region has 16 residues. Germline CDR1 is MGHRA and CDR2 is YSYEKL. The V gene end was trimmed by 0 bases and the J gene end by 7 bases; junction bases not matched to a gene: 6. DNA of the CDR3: TGCGCCAGCAGCCAAGACCCGGGACAGAGAAATTCACCCCTCCACTTT. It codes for CASSQDPGQRNSPLHF.

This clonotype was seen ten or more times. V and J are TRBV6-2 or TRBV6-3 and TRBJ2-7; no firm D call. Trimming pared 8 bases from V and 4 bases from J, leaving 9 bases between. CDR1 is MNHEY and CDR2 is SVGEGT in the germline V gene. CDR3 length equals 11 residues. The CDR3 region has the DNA TGTGCCAGCGGCAGGTCGTACGAGCAGTACTTC. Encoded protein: CASGRSYEQYF.

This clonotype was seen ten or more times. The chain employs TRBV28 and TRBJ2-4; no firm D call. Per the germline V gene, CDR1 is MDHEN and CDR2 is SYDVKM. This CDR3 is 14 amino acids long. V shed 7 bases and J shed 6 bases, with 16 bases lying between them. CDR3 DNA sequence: TGTGCCAGCACCAGAGGAAGGGTGGGAAACATTCAGTACTTC. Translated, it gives CASTRGRVGNIQYF.

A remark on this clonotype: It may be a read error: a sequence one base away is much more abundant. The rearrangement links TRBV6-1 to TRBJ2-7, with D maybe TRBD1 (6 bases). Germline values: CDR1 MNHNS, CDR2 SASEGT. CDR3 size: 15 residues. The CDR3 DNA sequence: TGTGCCAGCACGCGTCTGGACAGAAACTCCTACGGGCAGTACTTC. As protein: CASTRLDRNSYGQYF.

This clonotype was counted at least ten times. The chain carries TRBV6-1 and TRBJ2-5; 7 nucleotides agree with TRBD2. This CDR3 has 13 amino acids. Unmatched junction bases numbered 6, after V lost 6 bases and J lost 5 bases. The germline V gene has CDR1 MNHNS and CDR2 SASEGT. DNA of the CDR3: TGTGCCAGCAGCCCGGACGGGGGGGAGACCCAGTACTTC. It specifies CASSPDGGETQYF.

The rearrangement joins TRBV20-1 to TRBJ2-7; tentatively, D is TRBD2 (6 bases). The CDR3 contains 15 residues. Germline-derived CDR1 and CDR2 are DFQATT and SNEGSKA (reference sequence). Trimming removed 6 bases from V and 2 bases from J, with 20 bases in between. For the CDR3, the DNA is TGCAGTGCGAGGCGCGGCGGGACGGCGACCTACGAGCAGTACTTC. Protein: CSARRGGTATYEQYF.

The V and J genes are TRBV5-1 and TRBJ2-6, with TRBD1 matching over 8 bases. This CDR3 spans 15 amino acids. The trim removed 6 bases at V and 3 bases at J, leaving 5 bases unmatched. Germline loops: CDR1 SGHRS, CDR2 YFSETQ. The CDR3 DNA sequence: TGCGCCAGCACCAGGGGGCAAGGTGGGGCCAACGTCCTGACTTTC. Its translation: CASTRGQGGANVLTF.

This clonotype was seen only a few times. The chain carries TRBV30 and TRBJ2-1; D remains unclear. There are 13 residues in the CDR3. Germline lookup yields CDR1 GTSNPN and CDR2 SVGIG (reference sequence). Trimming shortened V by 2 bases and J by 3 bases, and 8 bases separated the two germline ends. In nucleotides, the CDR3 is TGTGCCTGGAGTACTACCTACTACAATGAGCAGTTCTTC. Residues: CAWSTTYYNEQFF.

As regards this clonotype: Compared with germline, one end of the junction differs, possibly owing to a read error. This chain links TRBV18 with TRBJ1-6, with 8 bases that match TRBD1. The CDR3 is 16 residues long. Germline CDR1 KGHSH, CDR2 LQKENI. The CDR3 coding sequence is TGTGCCAGCTCACCCGTCGCGGACAGGGATAATTCACCCCCCCACTTT. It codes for CASSPVADRDNSPPHF.

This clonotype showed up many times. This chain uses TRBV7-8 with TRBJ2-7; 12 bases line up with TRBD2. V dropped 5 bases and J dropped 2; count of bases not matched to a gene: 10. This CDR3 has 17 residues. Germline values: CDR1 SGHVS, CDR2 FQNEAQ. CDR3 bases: TGTGCCAGCAGCCCTCGACTAGCGGGAGTTAGACCCTACGAGCAGTACTTC. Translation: CASSPRLAGVRPYEQYF.

CDR3 in DNA: TGTGCCAGCAGCCAATCAGGGAGACAGCAGTACTTC. Amino acid sequence: CASSQSGRQQYF. V is TRBV16 and J is TRBJ2-5; D tentatively fits TRBD1 or TRBD2 (5 bases each). Germline values: CDR1 KGHSY, CDR2 FQNENV. The CDR3 consists of 12 residues. With 0 bases removed from V and 11 bases from J, the gap between germline ends came to 10 bases.

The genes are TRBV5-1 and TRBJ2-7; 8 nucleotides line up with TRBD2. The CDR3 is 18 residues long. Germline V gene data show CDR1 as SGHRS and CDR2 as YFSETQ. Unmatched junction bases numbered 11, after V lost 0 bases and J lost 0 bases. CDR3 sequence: CASSLAPGGRGGSYEQYF. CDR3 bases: TGCGCCAGCAGCTTGGCCCCGGGGGGGCGCGGGGGCTCCTACGAGCAGTACTTC. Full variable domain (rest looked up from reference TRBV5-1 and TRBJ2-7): KAGVTQTPRYLIKTRGQQVTLSCSPISGHRSVSWYQQTPGQGLQFLFEYFSETQRNKGNFPGRFSGRQFSNSRSEMNVSTLELGDSALYLCASSLAPGGRGGSYEQYFGPGTRLTVT.

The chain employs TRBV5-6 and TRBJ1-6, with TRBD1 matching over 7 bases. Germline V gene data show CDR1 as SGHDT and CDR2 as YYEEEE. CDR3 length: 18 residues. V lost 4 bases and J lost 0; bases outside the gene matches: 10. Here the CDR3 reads CASSPERGQSSYNSPLHF. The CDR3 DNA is TGTGCCAGCAGCCCGGAGAGGGGACAGAGCTCCTATAATTCACCCCTCCACTTT.

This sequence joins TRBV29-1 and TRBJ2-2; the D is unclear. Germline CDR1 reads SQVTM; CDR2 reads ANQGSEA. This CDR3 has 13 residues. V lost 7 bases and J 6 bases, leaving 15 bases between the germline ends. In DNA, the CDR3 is TGCAGCGCCGTACTCACTGGGGCCGGGGAGCTGTTTTTT. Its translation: CSAVLTGAGELFF.